The present entry profiles one T cell receptor beta chain with its context. The data are from a study of blood T cell repertoires in COVID-19. Study-wide context: PBMCs, B-cell-depleted T cells, or T cells provided the cDNA or gDNA that made up the material.

As processed by the authors: Reference gene primer amplification gave estimated nucleated cell counts. The table came from immunoSEQ multiplex PCR; TCRdb's copy has only in-frame clones and leaves some out. V, J and clone size are those of that table, while D and trimming were read from the DNA. The data contain more than 90,000 clones, 70% to 90% of them singletons. V was shortened by 4 bases and J by 3 bases, with 9 bases between the two germline ends. Germline CDR1 reads KGHSH; CDR2 reads LQKENI. CDR3 length equals 13 residues. Enrolled during active infection, Seattle patients were then followed longitudinally.

The source of this sequence is a woman in her sixties or seventies with COVID-19, enrolled during active disease. Sequenced: peripheral blood. J is TRBJ1-1 and V is TRBV18; D unclear. CDR3 DNA: TGTGCCAGCTCACGGACTGAGGACACTGAAGCTTTCTTT. Protein: CASSRTEDTEAFF.